This T cell receptor (beta chain) was sequenced in a study of immune heterogeneity within non-small cell lung tumors. Study information: Histology included 4 squamous cell carcinomas, 9 to 11 non-squamous carcinomas and 1 unspecified tumor.

A remark on this clonotype: Its specificity is not known. One base away lies a much larger clone, so this may be a sequencing read error.

At 550 to 600 ng per sample, bulk tumor genomic DNA provided the template. Several biopsies per primary tumor, spaced far apart, were taken during surgery. The cohort was untreated, with newly diagnosed non-small cell lung cancer undergoing curative surgery. Non-small cell lung cancer patients, newly diagnosed and having surgery with curative intent, served as donors. Amplifying TCR beta CDR3 involved multiplex PCR carried out with 32 V and 13 J primers. One entry per CDR3 protein results from TCRdb running MiXCR on the multiplex PCR reads. This sample has about 15,000 distinct CDR3 sequences, with 28% found just once. The CDR3 covers 12 residues. Per germline, CDR1 MNHEY and CDR2 SVGAGI. Study-wide results and limits: Significant yet moderate, the positive correlation between local T-cell clonality and local tumor mutational burden reached an R of approximately 0.32.

The rearrangement uses TRBV6-5 and TRBJ1-2; D is ambiguous. The sample comprised lung tumor tissue. The sequence was collected from a man in his forties or fifties with non-small cell lung cancer. The DNA of the CDR3 is TGTGCCAGCAGTGACTTGAGCTATGGCTACCCCTTC. Its protein is CASSDLSYGYPF.